One sample yielded the 7 T cell receptor beta chains listed below, sequenced in a study of blood T cell repertoires in COVID-19. Measured with immunoSEQ multiplex PCR; TCRdb has only the in-frame clones, and not every one. The sample has 340,000 or so clones; around 80% are singletons. Sequenced: peripheral blood. All receptors derive from a man aged 25-45 years with active or convalescent COVID-19.

This clone is a singleton in its sample. The chain carries TRBV4-3 and TRBJ2-3; 12 bases are shared with TRBD2. The CDR3 consists of 16 residues. CDR1 LGHNA and CDR2 YSLEER come from the germline V gene. The trim removed 5 bases at V and 2 bases at J, leaving 5 bases unmatched. CDR3 sequence (DNA): TGCGCCAGCAGCTTTAGGACTAGCGGGGCCACAGATACGCAGTATTTT. Protein product: CASSFRTSGATDTQYF.

The V and J genes are TRBV28 and TRBJ1-5; 7 bases fit TRBD1. The CDR3 sequence is 16 residues long. Germline V gene sequence: CDR1 MDHEN, CDR2 SYDVKM. The ends lost 2 bases at V and 2 bases at J; junction bases unmatched: 6. Here the CDR3 reads CASSLQGGNGNQPQHF. In DNA form, the CDR3 reads TGTGCCAGCAGTTTACAGGGGGGCAATGGCAATCAGCCCCAGCATTTT.

The rearrangement joins TRBV7-9 to TRBJ1-2, with 12 bases fitting TRBD1. This CDR3 contains 13 residues. Trimming at V came to 11 bases and at J to 3 bases, leaving 4 bases not matched to a gene. CDR1 is SEHNR, CDR2 FQNEAQ, per germline (reference sequence). CDR3 in DNA: TGTGCCTGGGGACAGGGGGCCTACTATGGCTACACCTTC. It yields the protein CAWGQGAYYGYTF.

The chain carries TRBV7-8 and TRBJ2-2; D is unclear. The CDR3 spans 14 residues. In germline, CDR1 is SGHVS, CDR2 FQNEAQ. Trimming cost V 2 bases and J 0 bases, with 4 bases left between them. The CDR3 sequence is CASSLLANTGELFF. CDR3 in DNA: TGTGCCAGCAGCTTACTAGCGAACACCGGGGAGCTGTTTTTT.

The chain links TRBV6-2 or TRBV6-3 to TRBJ2-3; no clear D gene. V lost 1 base to trimming and J lost 1 base, with 15 bases between them. CDR1 is MNHEY, CDR2 SVGEGT, per germline. This CDR3 comprises 17 residues. The CDR3 DNA follows: TGTGCCAGCAGTTACTTACCCCAGACTCCCGGCACAGATACGCAGTATTTT. Translated: CASSYLPQTPGTDTQYF.

The chain combines TRBV7-9 with TRBJ2-1; 8 bases match TRBD1. J gave up 12 bases and V 5 bases, and 9 bases lay outside the gene matches. In germline, CDR1 is SEHNR, CDR2 FQNEAQ (reference sequence). The CDR3 is 13 amino acids. The CDR3 nucleotides are TGTGCCAGCAGCGTCGGACAGGGCGTGAGGCAGTTCTTC. This codes for CASSVGQGVRQFF.

The V call is TRBV7-3, the J call TRBJ2-7; 8 bases match TRBD2. Trimming cost V 5 bases and J 6 bases; bases outside gene matches: 12. The CDR3 has 15 amino acids. CDR1 and CDR2 from the germline V gene are SGHTA and FQGTGA. CDR3 in amino acids: CASSHGTSDPSEQYF. In DNA, the CDR3 is TGTGCCAGCAGCCACGGGACTAGTGATCCTTCCGAGCAGTACTTC.